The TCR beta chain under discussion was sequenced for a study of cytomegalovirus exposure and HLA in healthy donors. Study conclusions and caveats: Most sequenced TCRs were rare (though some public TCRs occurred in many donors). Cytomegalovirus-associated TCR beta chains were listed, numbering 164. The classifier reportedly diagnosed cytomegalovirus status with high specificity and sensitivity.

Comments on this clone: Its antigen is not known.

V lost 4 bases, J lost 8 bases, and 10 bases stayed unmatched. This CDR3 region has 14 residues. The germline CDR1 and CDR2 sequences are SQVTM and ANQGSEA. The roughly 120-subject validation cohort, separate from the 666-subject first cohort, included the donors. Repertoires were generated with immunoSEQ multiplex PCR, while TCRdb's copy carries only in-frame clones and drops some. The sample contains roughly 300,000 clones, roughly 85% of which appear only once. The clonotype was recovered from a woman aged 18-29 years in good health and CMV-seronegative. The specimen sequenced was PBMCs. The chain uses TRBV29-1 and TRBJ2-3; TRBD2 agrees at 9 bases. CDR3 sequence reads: CSVVQVAGVATQYF. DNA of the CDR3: TGCAGCGTTGTGCAGGTAGCGGGAGTTGCTACGCAGTATTTT.